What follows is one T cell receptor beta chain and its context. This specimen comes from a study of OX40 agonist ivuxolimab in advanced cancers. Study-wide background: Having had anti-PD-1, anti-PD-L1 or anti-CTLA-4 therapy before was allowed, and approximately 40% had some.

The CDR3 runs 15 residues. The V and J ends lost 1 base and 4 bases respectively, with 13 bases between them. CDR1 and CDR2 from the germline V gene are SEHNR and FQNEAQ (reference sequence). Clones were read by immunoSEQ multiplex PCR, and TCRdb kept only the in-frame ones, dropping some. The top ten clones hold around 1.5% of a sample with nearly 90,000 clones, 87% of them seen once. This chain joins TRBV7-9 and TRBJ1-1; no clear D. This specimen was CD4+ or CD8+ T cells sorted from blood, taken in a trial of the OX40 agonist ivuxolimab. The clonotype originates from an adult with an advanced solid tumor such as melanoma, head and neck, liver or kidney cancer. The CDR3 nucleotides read TGTGCCAGCAGCTTAGGATCGGGCCCCAGCACTGAAGCTTTCTTT. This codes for CASSLGSGPSTEAFF.